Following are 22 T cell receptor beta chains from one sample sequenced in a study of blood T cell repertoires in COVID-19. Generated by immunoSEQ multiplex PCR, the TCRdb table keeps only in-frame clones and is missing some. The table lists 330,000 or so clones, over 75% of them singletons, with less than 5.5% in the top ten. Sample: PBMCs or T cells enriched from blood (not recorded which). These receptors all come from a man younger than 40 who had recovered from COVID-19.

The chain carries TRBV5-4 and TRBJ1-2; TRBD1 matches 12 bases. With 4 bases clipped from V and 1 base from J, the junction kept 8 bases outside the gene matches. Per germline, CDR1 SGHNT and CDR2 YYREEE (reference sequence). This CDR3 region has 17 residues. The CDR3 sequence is CASSRGGQGASNYGYTF. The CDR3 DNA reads TGTGCCAGCAGCCGTGGGGGACAGGGGGCGAGTAACTATGGCTACACCTTC. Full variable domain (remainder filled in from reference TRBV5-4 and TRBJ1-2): ETGVTQSPTHLIKTRGQQVTLRCSSQSGHNTVSWYQQALGQGPQFIFQYYREEENGRGNFPPRFSGLQFPNYSSELNVNALELDDSALYLCASSRGGQGASNYGYTFGSGTRLTVV.

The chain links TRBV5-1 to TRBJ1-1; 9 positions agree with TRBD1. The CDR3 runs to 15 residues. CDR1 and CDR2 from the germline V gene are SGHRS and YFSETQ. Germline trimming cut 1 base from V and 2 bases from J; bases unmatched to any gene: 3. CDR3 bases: TGCGCCAGCAGCTTGAGGACAGGGGTTAACACTGAAGCTTTCTTT. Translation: CASSLRTGVNTEAFF.

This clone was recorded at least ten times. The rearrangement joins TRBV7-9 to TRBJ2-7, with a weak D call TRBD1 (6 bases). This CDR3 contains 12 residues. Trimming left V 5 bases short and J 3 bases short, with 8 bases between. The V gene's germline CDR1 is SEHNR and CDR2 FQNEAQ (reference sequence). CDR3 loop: CASSRDNYEQYF. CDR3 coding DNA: TGTGCCAGCAGCCGGGACAACTACGAGCAGTACTTC.

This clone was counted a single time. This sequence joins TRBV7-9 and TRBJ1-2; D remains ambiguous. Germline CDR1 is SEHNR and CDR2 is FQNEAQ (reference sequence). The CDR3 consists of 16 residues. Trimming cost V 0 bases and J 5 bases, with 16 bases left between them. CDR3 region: CASSLAGVESTYGYTF. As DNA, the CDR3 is TGTGCCAGCAGCTTAGCCGGGGTGGAGTCTACGTATGGCTACACCTTC.

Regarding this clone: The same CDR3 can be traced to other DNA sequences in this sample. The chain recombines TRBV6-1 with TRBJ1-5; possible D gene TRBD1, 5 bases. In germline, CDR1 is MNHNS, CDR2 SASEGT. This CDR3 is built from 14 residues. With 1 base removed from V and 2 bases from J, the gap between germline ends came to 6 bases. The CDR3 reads CASSEVQGNQPQHF. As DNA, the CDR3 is TGTGCCAGCAGTGAAGTACAGGGCAATCAGCCCCAGCATTTT.

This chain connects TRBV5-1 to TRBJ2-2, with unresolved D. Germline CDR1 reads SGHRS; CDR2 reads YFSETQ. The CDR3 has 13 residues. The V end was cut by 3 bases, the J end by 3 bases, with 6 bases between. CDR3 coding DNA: TGCGCCAGCAGCTCTCGGGACACCGGGGAGCTGTTTTTT. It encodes CASSSRDTGELFF.

The CDR3 reads CASSPLPLGAGGREDTQYF. The DNA for the CDR3 is TGTGCCAGCTCACCACTCCCATTAGGGGCGGGGGGGCGAGAAGATACGCAGTATTTT. The chain uses TRBV18 and TRBJ2-3, with 9 bases identical to TRBD2. CDR1 and CDR2 from the germline V gene are KGHSH and LQKENI. The CDR3 consists of 19 residues. V lost 1 base, J lost 5 bases, and 16 bases stayed unmatched.

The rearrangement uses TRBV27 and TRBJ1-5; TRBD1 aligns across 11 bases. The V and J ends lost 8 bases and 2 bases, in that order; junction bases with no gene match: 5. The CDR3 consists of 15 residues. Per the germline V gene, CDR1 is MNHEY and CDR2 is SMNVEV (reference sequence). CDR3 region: CASGQGAYGNQPQHF. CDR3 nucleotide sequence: TGTGCCAGCGGACAGGGGGCTTACGGCAATCAGCCCCAGCATTTT.

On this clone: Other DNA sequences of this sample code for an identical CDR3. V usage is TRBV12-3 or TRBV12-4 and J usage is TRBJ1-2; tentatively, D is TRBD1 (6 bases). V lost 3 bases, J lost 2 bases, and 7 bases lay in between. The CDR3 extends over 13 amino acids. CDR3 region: CASSFGQNYGYTF. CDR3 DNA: TGTGCCAGCAGTTTCGGACAGAACTATGGCTACACCTTC.

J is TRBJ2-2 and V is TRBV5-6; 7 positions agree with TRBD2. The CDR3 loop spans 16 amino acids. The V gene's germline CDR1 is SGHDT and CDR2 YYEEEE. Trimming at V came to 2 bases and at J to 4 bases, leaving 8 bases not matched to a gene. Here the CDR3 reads CASSFLRGGGTGELFF. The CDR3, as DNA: TGTGCCAGCAGCTTTCTCCGGGGCGGGGGCACCGGGGAGCTGTTTTTT.

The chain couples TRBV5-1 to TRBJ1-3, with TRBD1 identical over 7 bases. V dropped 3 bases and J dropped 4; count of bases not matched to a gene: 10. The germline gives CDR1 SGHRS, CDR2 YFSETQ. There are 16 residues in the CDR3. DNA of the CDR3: TGCGCCAGCAGCTGGAGACAGGGTATCGGGGGAAACACCATATATTTT. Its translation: CASSWRQGIGGNTIYF. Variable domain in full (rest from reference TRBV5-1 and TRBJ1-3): KAGVTQTPRYLIKTRGQQVTLSCSPISGHRSVSWYQQTPGQGLQFLFEYFSETQRNKGNFPGRFSGRQFSNSRSEMNVSTLELGDSALYLCASSWRQGIGGNTIYFGEGSWLTVV.

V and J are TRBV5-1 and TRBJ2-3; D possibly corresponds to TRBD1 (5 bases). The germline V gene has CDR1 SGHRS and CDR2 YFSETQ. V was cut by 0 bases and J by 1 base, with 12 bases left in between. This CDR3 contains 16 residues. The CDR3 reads CASSLVWGGGTDTQYF. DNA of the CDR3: TGCGCCAGCAGCTTGGTTTGGGGCGGTGGCACAGATACGCAGTATTTT.

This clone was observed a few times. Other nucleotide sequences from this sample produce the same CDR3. The CDR3 is CSVDGLDYQETQYF. In nucleotides, the CDR3 is TGCAGCGTGGATGGACTAGACTACCAAGAGACCCAGTACTTC. The chain is built from TRBV29-1 and TRBJ2-5; 7 nucleotides match TRBD2. In germline, CDR1 is SQVTM, CDR2 ANQGSEA. Trimming took 6 bases from V and 0 from J; bases not matched to a gene: 7. There are 14 residues in the CDR3. The full variable domain, in which reference TRBV29-1 and TRBJ2-5 provide the parts outside the CDR3, is SAVISQKPSRDICQRGTSLTIQCQVDSQVTMMFWYRQQPGQSLTLIATANQGSEATYESGFVIDKFPISRPNLTFSTLTVSNMSPEDSSIYLCSVDGLDYQETQYFGPGTRLLVL.

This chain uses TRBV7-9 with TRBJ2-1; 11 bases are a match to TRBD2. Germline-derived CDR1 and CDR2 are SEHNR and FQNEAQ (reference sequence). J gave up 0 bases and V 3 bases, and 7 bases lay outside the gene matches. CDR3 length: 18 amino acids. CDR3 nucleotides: TGTGCCAGCAGCTTCACTAGCGGGAGTCGGAGCTCCTACAATGAGCAGTTCTTC. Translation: CASSFTSGSRSSYNEQFF.

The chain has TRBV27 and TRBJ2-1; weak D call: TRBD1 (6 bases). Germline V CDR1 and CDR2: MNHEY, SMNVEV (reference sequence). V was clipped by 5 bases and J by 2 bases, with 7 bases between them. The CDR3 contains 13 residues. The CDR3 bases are TGTGCCAGCAGTGGGGGCCCCTACAATGAGCAGTTCTTC. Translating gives CASSGGPYNEQFF.

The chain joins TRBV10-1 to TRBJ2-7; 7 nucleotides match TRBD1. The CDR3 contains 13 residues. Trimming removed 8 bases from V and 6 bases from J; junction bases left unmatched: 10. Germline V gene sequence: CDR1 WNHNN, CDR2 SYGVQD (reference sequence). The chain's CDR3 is CASGPGTVAEQYF. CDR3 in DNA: TGCGCCAGCGGACCCGGGACAGTTGCCGAGCAGTACTTC.

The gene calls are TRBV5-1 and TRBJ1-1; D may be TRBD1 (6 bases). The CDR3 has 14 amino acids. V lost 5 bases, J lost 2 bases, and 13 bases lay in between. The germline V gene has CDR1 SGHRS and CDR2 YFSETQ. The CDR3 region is CASRSGTLNTEAFF. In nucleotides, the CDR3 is TGCGCCAGCAGGTCCGGGACACTTAACACTGAAGCTTTCTTT.

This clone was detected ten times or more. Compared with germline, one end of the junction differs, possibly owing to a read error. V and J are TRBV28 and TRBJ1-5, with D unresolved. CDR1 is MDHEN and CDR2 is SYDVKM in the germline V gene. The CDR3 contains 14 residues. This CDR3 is CASSFPTRGQRLYF. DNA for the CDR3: TGTGCCAGCAGTTTCCCGACCCGAGGGCAGCGACTTTATTTT.

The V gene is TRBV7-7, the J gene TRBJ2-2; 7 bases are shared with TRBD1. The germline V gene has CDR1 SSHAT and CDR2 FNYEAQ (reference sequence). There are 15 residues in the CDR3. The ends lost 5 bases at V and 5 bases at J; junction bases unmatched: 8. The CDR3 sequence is CASSLDRAGTGELFF. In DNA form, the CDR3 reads TGTGCCAGCAGCCTCGACAGGGCTGGGACCGGGGAGCTGTTTTTT. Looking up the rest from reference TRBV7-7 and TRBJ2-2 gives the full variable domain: GAGVSQSPRYKVTKRGQDVTLRCDPISSHATLYWYQQALGQGPEFLTYFNYEAQPDKSGLPSDRFSAERPEGSISTLTIQRTEQRDSAMYRCASSLDRAGTGELFFGEGSRLTVL.

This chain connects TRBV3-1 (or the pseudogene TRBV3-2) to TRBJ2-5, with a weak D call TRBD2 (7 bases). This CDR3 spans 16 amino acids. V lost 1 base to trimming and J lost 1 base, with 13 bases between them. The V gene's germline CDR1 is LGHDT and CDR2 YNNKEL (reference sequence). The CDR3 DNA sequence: TGTGCCAGCAGCCAAGTAAGGCGGGGGCCCCAAGAGACCCAGTACTTC. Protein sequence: CASSQVRRGPQETQYF.

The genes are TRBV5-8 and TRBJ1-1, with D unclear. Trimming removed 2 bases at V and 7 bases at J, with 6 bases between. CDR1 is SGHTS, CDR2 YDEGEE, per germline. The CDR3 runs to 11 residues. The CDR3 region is CASSFGSEAFF. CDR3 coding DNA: TGTGCCAGCAGCTTCGGGAGTGAAGCTTTCTTT.

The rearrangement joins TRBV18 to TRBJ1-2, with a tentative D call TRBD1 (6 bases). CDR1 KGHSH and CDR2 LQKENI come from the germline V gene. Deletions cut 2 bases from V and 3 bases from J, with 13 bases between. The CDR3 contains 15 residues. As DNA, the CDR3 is TGTGCCAGCTCACCATCACAGGGCGCCCACTATGGCTACACCTTC. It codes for CASSPSQGAHYGYTF. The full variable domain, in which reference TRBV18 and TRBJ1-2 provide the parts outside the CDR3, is NAGVMQNPRHLVRRRGQEARLRCSPMKGHSHVYWYRQLPEEGLKFMVYLQKENIIDESGMPKERFSAEFPKEGPSILRIQQVVRGDSAAYFCASSPSQGAHYGYTFGSGTRLTVV.